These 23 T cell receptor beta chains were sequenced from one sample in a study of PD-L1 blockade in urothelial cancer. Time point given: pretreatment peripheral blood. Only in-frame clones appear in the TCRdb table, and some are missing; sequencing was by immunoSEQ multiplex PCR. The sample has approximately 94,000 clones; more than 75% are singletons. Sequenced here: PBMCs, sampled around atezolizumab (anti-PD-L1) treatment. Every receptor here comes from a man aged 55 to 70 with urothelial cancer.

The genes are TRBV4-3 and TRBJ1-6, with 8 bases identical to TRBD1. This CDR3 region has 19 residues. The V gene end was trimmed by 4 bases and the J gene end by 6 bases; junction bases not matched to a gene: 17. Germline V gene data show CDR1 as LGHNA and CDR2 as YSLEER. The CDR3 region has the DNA TGCGCCAGCAGCCGCGTAAGGACAGGGCTAAACCCCCTTAATTCACCCCTCCACTTT. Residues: CASSRVRTGLNPLNSPLHF.

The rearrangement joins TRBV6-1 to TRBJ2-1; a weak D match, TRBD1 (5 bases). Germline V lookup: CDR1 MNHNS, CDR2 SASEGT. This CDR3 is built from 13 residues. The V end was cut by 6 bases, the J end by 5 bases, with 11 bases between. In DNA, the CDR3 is TGTGCCAGCAGAAACAGGAATAACAATGAGCAGTTCTTC. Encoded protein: CASRNRNNNEQFF.

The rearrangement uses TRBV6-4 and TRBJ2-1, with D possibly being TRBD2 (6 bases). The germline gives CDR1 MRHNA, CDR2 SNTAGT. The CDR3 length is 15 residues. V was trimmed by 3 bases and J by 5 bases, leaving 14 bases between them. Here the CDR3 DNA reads TGTGCCAGCAGTGAGCTCGGGGGACGGCACAATGAGCAGTTCTTC. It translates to CASSELGGRHNEQFF.

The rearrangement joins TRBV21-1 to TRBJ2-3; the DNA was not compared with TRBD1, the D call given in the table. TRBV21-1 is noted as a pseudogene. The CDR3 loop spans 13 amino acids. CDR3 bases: TGTGCCAGCAGTCCCTACAGGGCCGATACGCAGTATTTT. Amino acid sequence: CASSPYRADTQYF.

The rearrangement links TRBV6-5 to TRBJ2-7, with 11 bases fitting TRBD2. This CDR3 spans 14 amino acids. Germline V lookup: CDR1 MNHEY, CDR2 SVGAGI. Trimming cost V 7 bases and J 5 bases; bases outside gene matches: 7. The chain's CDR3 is CASTQVGLADEQYF. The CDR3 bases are TGTGCCAGCACCCAAGTGGGACTAGCGGACGAGCAGTACTTC.

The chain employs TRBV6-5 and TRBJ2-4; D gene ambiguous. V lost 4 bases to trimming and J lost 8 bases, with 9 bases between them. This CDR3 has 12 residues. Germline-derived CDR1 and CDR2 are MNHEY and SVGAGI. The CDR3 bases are TGTGCCAGCAGTTTGCATAGAGACATTCAGTACTTC. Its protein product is CASSLHRDIQYF.

CDR3 coding DNA: TGTGCCAGCTCTCTTTTTACCGGGACAGGGGATGGCTACACCTTC. It codes for CASSLFTGTGDGYTF. The V call is TRBV18, the J call TRBJ1-2; TRBD1 agrees at 10 bases. CDR1 and CDR2 (germline): KGHSH, LQKENI. Losses at the gene ends were 6 bases for V and 6 bases for J; bases not matched to a gene: 10. The CDR3 consists of 15 residues. Based on the CDR3 plus reference TRBV18 and TRBJ1-2, the full variable domain is NAGVMQNPRHLVRRRGQEARLRCSPMKGHSHVYWYRQLPEEGLKFMVYLQKENIIDESGMPKERFSAEFPKEGPSILRIQQVVRGDSAAYFCASSLFTGTGDGYTFGSGTRLTVV.

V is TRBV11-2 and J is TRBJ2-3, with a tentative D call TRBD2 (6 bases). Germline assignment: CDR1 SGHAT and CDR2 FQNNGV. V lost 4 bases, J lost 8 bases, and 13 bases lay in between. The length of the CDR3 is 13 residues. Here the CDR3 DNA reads TGTGCCAGCAGCTCCCGAGGAGGGAGTACGCAGTATTTT. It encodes CASSSRGGSTQYF.

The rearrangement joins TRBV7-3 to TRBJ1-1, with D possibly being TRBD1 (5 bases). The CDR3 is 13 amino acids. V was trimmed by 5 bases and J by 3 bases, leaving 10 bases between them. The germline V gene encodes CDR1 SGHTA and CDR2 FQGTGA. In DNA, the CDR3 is TGTGCCAGCAGCACCGGACATGACACTGAAGCTTTCTTT. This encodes CASSTGHDTEAFF.

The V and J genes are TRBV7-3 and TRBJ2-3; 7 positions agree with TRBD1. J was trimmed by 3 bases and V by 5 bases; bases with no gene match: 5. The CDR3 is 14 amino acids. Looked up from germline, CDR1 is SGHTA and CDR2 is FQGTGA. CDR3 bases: TGTGCCAGCAGCCCCGACAGGGAAACAGATACGCAGTATTTT. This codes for CASSPDRETDTQYF.

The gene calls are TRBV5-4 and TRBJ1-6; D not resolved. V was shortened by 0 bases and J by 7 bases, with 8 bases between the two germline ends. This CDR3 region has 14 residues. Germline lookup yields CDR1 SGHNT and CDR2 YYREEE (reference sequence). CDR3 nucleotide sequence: TGTGCCAGCAGCTTGGGGAGAGGAAATTCACCCCTCCACTTT. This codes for CASSLGRGNSPLHF.

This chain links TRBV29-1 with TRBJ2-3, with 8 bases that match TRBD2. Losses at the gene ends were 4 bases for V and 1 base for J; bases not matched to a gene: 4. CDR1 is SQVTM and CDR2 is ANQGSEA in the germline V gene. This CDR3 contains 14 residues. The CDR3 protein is CSVVSGKGTDTQYF. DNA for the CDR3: TGCAGCGTTGTTAGCGGGAAGGGCACAGATACGCAGTATTTT.

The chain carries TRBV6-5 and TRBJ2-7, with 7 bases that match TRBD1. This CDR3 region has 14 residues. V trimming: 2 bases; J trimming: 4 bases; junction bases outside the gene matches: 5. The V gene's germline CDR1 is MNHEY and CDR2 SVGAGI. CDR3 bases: TGTGCCAGCAGTTACAACGTGGGACAGTACGAGCAGTACTTC. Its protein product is CASSYNVGQYEQYF.

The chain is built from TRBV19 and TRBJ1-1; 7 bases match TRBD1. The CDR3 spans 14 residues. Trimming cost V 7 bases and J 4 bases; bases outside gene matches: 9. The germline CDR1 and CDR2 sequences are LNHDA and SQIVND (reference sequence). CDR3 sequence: CASTQRQGGTEAFF. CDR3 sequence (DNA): TGTGCCAGTACCCAGAGGCAGGGGGGCACTGAAGCTTTCTTT. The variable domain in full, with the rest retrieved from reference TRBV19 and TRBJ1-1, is DGGITQSPKYLFRKEGQNVTLSCEQNLNHDAMYWYRQDPGQGLRLIYYSQIVNDFQKGDIAEGYSVSREKKESFPLTVTSAQKNPTAFYLCASTQRQGGTEAFFGQGTRLTVV.

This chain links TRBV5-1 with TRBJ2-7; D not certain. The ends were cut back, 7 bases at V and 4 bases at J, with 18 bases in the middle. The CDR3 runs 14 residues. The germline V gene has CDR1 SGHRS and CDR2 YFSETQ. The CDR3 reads CASAIQAASYEQYF. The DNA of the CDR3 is TGCGCCAGCGCTATCCAGGCAGCTTCGTACGAGCAGTACTTC.

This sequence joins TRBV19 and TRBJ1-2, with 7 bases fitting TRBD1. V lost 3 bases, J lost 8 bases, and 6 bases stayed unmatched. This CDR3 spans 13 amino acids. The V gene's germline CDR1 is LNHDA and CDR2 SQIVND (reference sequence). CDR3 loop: CASSIEGGTGYTF. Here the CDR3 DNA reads TGTGCCAGTAGTATCGAAGGGGGCACGGGCTACACCTTC.

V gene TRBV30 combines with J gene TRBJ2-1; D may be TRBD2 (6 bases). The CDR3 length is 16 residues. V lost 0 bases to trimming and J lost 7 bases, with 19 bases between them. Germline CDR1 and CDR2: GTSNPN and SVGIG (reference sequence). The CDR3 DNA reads TGTGCCTGGAGTGTAGCCGGGGTTGGTGCGGGGAATGAGCAGTTCTTC. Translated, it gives CAWSVAGVGAGNEQFF.

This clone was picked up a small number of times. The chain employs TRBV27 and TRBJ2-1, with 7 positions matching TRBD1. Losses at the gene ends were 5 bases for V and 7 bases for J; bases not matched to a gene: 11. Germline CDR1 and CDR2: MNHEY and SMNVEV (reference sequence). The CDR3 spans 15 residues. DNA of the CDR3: TGTGCCAGCAGTCCGATCCGACAGGGTGGTAATGAGCAGTTCTTC. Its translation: CASSPIRQGGNEQFF.

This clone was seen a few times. CDR3 DNA: TGTGCCAGCAGCTTGGGCCCAGGGAACACTGAAGCTTTCTTT. It is translated as CASSLGPGNTEAFF. The chain joins TRBV5-4 to TRBJ1-1; D is unclear. Germline CDR1 reads SGHNT; CDR2 reads YYREEE (reference sequence). CDR3 length: 14 residues. V gave up 0 bases and J gave up 1 base, with 7 bases separating them.

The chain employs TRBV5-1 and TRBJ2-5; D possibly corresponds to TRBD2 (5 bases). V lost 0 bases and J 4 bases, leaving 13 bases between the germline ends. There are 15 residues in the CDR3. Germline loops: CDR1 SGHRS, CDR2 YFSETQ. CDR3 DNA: TGCGCCAGCAGCTTGGCCTCTCGGGCGGGAGAGACCCAGTACTTC. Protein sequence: CASSLASRAGETQYF.

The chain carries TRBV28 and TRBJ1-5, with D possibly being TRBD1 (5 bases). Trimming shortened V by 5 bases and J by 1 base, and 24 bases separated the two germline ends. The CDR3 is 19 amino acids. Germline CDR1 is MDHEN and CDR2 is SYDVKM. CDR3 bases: TGTGCCAGCAGTCTGCGGCTCCTGCTCGGGGGGAAGAGCAATCAGCCCCAGCATTTT. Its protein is CASSLRLLLGGKSNQPQHF.

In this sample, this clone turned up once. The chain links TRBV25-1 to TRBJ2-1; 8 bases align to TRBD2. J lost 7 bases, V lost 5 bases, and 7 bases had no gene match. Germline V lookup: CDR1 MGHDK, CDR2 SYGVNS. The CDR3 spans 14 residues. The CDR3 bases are TGTGCCAGCAGTTCAGCGGGAGTTAGGAATGAGCAGTTCTTC. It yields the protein CASSSAGVRNEQFF. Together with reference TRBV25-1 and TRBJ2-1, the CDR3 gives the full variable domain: EADIYQTPRYLVIGTGKKITLECSQTMGHDKMYWYQQDPGMELHLIHYSYGVNSTEKGDLSSESTVSRIRTEHFPLTLESARPSHTSQYLCASSSAGVRNEQFFGPGTRLTVL.

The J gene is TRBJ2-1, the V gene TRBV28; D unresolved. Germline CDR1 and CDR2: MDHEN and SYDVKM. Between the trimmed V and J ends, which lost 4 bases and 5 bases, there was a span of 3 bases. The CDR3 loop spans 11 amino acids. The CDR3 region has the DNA TGTGCCAGCAGTTCAAACAATGAGCAGTTCTTC. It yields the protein CASSSNNEQFF.